This T cell receptor (beta chain) appears in the sequencing data of a study of T cells in Graves' hyperthyroidism and ophthalmopathy. Study as a whole: At the time of initial diagnosis and before any treatment, peripheral blood was collected.

V was pared by 7 bases and J by 2 bases, with 13 bases between. The CDR3 spans 14 residues. Germline V CDR1 and CDR2: MNHNS, SASEGT. Findings and limits, study-wide: The majority of expanded thyroid clonotypes above 0.001 also appeared in blood.

In its sample, this clonotype was seen a few times. The antigen remains unidentified. It was RNA transcripts that yielded the amplified TCR beta CDR3 regions. The HTBI primer set served for first-round RT-PCR of the TCR CDR3. TCRdb re-derived calls from the multiplex PCR reads in MiXCR, one entry per CDR3 protein. The data hold 500,000 to 700,000 distinct CDR3 sequences, with around 15% observed a single time. The receptor was derived from a woman between 18 and 29 years old with Graves' hyperthyroidism. This chain joins TRBV6-1 and TRBJ2-3; D tentatively fits TRBD1 or TRBD2 (5 bases each). Sequencing input: blood. CDR3 DNA sequence: TGTGCCAGCAATAATCGGGGCCCCACAGATACGCAGTATTTT. Its translation: CASNNRGPTDTQYF.